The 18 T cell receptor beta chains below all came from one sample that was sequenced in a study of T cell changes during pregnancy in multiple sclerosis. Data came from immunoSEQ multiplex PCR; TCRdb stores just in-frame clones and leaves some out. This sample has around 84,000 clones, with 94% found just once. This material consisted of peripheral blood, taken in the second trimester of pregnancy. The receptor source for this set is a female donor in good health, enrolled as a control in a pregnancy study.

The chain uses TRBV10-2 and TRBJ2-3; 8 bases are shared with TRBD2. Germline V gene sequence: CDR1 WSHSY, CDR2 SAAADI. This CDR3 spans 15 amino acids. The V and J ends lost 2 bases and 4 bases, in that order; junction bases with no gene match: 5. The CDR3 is CASSEDGRGADTQYF. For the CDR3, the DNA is TGCGCCAGCAGTGAGGACGGGAGGGGGGCAGATACGCAGTATTTT.

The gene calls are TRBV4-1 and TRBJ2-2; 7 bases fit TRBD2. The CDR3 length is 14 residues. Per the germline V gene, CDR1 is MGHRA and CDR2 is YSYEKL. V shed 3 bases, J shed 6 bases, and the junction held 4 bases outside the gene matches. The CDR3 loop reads CASSQGAGAGELFF. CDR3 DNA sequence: TGCGCCAGCAGCCAGGGCGCGGGAGCCGGGGAGCTGTTTTTT.

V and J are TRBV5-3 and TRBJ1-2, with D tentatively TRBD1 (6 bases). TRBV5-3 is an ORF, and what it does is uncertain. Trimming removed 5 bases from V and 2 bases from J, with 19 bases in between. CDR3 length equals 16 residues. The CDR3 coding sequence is TGTGCCAGAAGACCAGACAGGATCGGCCCCAACTATGGCTACACCTTC. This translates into CARRPDRIGPNYGYTF.

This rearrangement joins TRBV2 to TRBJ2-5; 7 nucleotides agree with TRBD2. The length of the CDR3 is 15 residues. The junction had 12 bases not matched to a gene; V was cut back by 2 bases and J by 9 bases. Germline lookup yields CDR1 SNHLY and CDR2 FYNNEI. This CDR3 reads CASSELGTNTEAQYF. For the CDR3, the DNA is TGTGCCAGCAGTGAATTGGGGACTAACACGGAGGCCCAGTACTTC.

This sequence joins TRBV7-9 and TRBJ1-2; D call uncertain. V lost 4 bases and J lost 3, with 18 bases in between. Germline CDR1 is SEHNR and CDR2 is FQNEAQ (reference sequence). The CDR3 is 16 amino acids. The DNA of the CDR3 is TGTGCCAGCAGCTCCCTGAACCTAGGAGCCTACTATGGCTACACCTTC. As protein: CASSSLNLGAYYGYTF.

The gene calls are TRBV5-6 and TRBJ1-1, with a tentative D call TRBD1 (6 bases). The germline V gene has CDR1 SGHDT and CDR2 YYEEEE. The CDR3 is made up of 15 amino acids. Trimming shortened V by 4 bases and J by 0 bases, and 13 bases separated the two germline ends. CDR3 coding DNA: TGTGCCAGCAGCCTACGGACAGTCATGAACACTGAAGCTTTCTTT. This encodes CASSLRTVMNTEAFF.

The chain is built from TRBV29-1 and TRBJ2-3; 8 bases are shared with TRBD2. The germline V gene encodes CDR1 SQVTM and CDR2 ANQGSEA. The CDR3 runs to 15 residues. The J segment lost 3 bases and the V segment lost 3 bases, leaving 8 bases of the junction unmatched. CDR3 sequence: CSVDQRERETDTQYF. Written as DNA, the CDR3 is TGCAGCGTTGACCAGCGGGAGAGGGAGACAGATACGCAGTATTTT.

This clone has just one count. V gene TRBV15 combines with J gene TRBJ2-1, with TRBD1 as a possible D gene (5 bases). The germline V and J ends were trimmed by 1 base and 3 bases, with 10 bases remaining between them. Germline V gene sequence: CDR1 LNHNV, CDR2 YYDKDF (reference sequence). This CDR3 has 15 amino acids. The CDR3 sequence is CATSRGRDSYNEQFF. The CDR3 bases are TGTGCCACCAGCAGAGGGAGAGACAGCTACAATGAGCAGTTCTTC.

Here the CDR3 DNA reads TGCAGCGTTCAAAATCCCGGGACAGGGGACGTAAATGAGCAGTTCTTC. Encoded protein: CSVQNPGTGDVNEQFF. The rearrangement links TRBV29-1 to TRBJ2-1; 10 nucleotides agree with TRBD1. The germline CDR1 and CDR2 sequences are SQVTM and ANQGSEA. The CDR3 sequence is 16 residues long. V dropped 5 bases and J dropped 7; count of bases not matched to a gene: 14.

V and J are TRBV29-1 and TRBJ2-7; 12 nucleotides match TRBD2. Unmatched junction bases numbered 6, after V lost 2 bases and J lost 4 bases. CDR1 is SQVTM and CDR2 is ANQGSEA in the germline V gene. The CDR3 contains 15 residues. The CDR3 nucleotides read TGCAGCGTTGAATTAGTGACTAGCGGGAGTTACGAGCAGTACTTC. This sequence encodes CSVELVTSGSYEQYF.

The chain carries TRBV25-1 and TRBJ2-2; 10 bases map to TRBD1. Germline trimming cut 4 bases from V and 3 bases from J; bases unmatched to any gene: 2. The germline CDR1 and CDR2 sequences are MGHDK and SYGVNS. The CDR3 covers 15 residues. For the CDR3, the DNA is TGTGCCAGCAGTGCAGGGACAGGGGACACCGGGGAGCTGTTTTTT. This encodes CASSAGTGDTGELFF.

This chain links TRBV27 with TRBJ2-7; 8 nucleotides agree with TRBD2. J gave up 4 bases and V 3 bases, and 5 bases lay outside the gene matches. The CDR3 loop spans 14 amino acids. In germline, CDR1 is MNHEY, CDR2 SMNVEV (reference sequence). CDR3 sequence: CASSFAGGLYEQYF. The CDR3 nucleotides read TGTGCCAGCAGTTTCGCGGGAGGTCTGTACGAGCAGTACTTC.

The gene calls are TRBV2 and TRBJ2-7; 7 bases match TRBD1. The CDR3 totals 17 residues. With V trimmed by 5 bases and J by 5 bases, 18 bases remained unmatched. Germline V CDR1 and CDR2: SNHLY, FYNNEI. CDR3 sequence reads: CASSPLIRTGLEDEQYF. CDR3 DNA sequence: TGTGCCAGCAGTCCCCTGATACGGACAGGCCTGGAAGACGAGCAGTACTTC.

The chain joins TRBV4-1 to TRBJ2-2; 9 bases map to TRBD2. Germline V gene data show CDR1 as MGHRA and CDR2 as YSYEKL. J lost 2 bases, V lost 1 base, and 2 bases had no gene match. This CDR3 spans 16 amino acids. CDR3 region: CASSQVLAGNTGELFF. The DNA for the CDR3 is TGCGCCAGCAGCCAAGTGCTAGCGGGAAACACCGGGGAGCTGTTTTTT.

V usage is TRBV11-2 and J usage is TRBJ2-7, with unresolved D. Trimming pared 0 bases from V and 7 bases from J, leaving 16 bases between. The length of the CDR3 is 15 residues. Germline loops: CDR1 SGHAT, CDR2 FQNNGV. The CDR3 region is CASSLEASRSSEQYF. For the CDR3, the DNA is TGTGCCAGCAGCTTAGAGGCTAGTAGGTCGAGTGAGCAGTACTTC.

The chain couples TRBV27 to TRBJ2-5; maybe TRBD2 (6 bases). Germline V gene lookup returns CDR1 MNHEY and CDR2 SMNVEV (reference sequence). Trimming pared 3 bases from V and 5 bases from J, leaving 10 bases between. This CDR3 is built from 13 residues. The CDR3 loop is CASSFGGSETQYF. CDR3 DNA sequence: TGTGCCAGCAGTTTCGGGGGAAGCGAGACCCAGTACTTC.

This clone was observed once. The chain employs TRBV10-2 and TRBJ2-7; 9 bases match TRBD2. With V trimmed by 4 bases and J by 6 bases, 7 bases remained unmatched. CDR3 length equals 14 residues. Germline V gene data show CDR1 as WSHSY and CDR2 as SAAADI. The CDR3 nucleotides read TGCGCCAGCAGTGGCGGGAGGGGTCTGAGCGAGCAGTACTTC. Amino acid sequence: CASSGGRGLSEQYF.

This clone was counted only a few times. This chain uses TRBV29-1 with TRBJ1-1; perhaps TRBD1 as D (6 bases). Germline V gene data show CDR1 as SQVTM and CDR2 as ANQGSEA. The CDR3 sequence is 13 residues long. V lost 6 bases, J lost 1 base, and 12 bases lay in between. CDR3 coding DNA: TGCAGCGTCGAACAGGGTAGGAACACTGAAGCTTTCTTT. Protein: CSVEQGRNTEAFF.